These 26 T cell receptor beta chains came from one sample sequenced in a study of blood T cell repertoires in COVID-19. The repertoire was sequenced with immunoSEQ multiplex PCR; TCRdb's copy has only in-frame clones and lacks some. The profile covers roughly 64,000 clones, with roughly four fifths appearing a single time and more than 5% taken by the ten largest. The sequenced material came from peripheral blood. The receptors were sampled from a human donor in a cohort sampled during active COVID-19.

The rearrangement uses TRBV6-5 and TRBJ1-4; D not certain. Trimming stripped 7 bases from V and 10 bases from J, with 19 bases between. CDR3 size: 14 residues. The germline V gene encodes CDR1 MNHEY and CDR2 SVGAGI. This chain's CDR3 is CASTGKDVSVKLFF. The CDR3 DNA sequence: TGTGCCAGCACGGGAAAGGACGTCAGCGTAAAACTGTTTTTT.

The gene calls are TRBV5-6 and TRBJ1-4; maybe TRBD1 (6 bases). The germline CDR1 and CDR2 sequences are SGHDT and YYEEEE. The CDR3 is 12 residues long. The V end lost 6 bases, the J end lost 7 bases, and 10 bases lay between the germline ends. The CDR3 DNA reads as TGTGCCAGCACCAAGGGGGTTGAAAAACTGTTTTTT. This gives the protein CASTKGVEKLFF.

This chain links TRBV5-1 with TRBJ2-2, with TRBD1 matching over 9 bases. The V gene end was trimmed by 3 bases and the J gene end by 9 bases; junction bases not matched to a gene: 9. From germline, CDR1 is SGHRS and CDR2 YFSETQ. The CDR3 runs to 15 residues. CDR3 nucleotides: TGCGCCAGCAGCTCTAGGACAGGGGAGATCCGGGAGCTGTTTTTT. Protein product: CASSSRTGEIRELFF.

This chain links TRBV2 with TRBJ2-2; TRBD1 matches at 7 bases. Germline values: CDR1 SNHLY, CDR2 FYNNEI. The CDR3 consists of 15 residues. The junction had 6 bases not matched to a gene; V was cut back by 4 bases and J by 4 bases. CDR3 sequence reads: CASSGGTASTGELFF. The CDR3 DNA sequence: TGTGCCAGCAGTGGGGGGACAGCGAGCACCGGGGAGCTGTTTTTT.

The count of this clone is one. The chain is built from TRBV18 and TRBJ1-5; 8 positions match TRBD1. Germline values: CDR1 KGHSH, CDR2 LQKENI. This CDR3 region has 15 residues. The V segment lost 4 bases and the J segment 4 bases; nucleotides outside the gene matches: 6. CDR3 DNA sequence: TGTGCCAGCTCACTAGGACAGGGTTCTAATCAGCCCCAGCATTTT. Protein product: CASSLGQGSNQPQHF.

The genes are TRBV5-1 and TRBJ1-3; no definite D call. The CDR3 is made up of 16 amino acids. Trimming left V 0 bases short and J 0 bases short, with 10 bases between. Per the germline V gene, CDR1 is SGHRS and CDR2 is YFSETQ. CDR3 loop: CASSLGHETSGNTIYF. The CDR3 nucleotides read TGCGCCAGCAGCTTGGGGCACGAAACCTCTGGAAACACCATATATTTT.

V usage is TRBV7-9 and J usage is TRBJ2-7, with 11 nucleotides matching TRBD1. The germline gives CDR1 SEHNR, CDR2 FQNEAQ (reference sequence). J lost 2 bases, V lost 4 bases, and 1 base had no gene match. This CDR3 is built from 14 residues. The chain's CDR3 is CASSSGQGAYEQYF. CDR3 bases: TGTGCCAGCAGCTCGGGACAGGGGGCCTACGAGCAGTACTTC.

This clone was detected only a few times. The chain employs TRBV5-1 and TRBJ2-7, with 10 bases aligning to TRBD2. The trim removed 4 bases at V and 2 bases at J, leaving 6 bases unmatched. Germline loops: CDR1 SGHRS, CDR2 YFSETQ. The CDR3 spans 15 residues. DNA of the CDR3: TGCGCCAGCAGCCATAGCGGGGGGACAACCTACGAGCAGTACTTC. It specifies CASSHSGGTTYEQYF.

This clone turned up a few times. The V call is TRBV5-1, the J call TRBJ2-2; 7 nucleotides match TRBD1. The CDR3 sequence is 14 residues long. After removal of 4 bases from V and 2 bases from J, the junction contained 2 bases not matched to a gene. The germline V gene encodes CDR1 SGHRS and CDR2 YFSETQ. The CDR3 sequence is CASSRDSNTGELFF. The DNA of the CDR3 is TGCGCCAGCAGCCGGGACAGTAACACCGGGGAGCTGTTTTTT.

The chain links TRBV7-2 to TRBJ2-5; 9 bases align to TRBD2. The V gene's germline CDR1 is SGHTA and CDR2 FQGNSA. V lost 3 bases, J lost 5 bases, and 10 bases stayed unmatched. The CDR3 is made up of 16 amino acids. CDR3 nucleotides: TGTGCCAGCAGCTTGCTTCTGGCGGGGGGGCAGGAGACCCAGTACTTC. Translating gives CASSLLLAGGQETQYF.

The chain carries TRBV4-2 and TRBJ2-5; 11 positions agree with TRBD2. The junction had 5 bases not matched to a gene; V was cut back by 0 bases and J by 5 bases. The CDR3 loop spans 16 amino acids. From germline, CDR1 is LGHNA and CDR2 YNFKEQ. DNA for the CDR3: TGTGCCAGCAGCCAAGAGGGCACTAGCGGGGGTGAGACCCAGTACTTC. Translating it yields CASSQEGTSGGETQYF.

The V call is TRBV19, the J call TRBJ1-1; a weak D match, TRBD1 (5 bases). The CDR3 length is 16 residues. Looked up from germline, CDR1 is LNHDA and CDR2 is SQIVND (reference sequence). The V gene lost 2 bases and the J gene lost 3 bases, with 16 bases spanning the gap. CDR3 coding DNA: TGTGCCAGTAGTATAAAAGGGGCACAAGGGCACACTGAAGCTTTCTTT. This translates into CASSIKGAQGHTEAFF.

The gene calls are TRBV21-1 and TRBJ2-7; the table names TRBD2, a call not compared with the DNA. TRBV21-1 is shown as a pseudogene. This CDR3 region has 17 residues. The CDR3 region has the DNA TGTGCCAGCAGCAAGTCCGGGAGGGATCCGAGCTCCTACGAGCAGTACTTC. Translating it yields CASSKSGRDPSSYEQYF.

This clone has only one observation. This chain links TRBV11-3 with TRBJ2-5, with a weak D call TRBD2 (5 bases). Trimming removed 1 base at V and 5 bases at J, with 11 bases between. Germline V gene lookup returns CDR1 SGHNT and CDR2 YENEEA. The CDR3 sequence is 14 residues long. The DNA of the CDR3 is TGTGCCAGCAGCTTAGGAGCGGAGCGGGAGACCCAGTACTTC. Protein: CASSLGAERETQYF.

The chain links TRBV7-9 to TRBJ2-5, with 8 bases aligning to TRBD2. CDR1 and CDR2 (germline): SEHNR, FQNEAQ (reference sequence). V trimming: 2 bases; J trimming: 5 bases; junction bases outside the gene matches: 7. CDR3 length: 15 amino acids. DNA of the CDR3: TGTGCCAGCAGCTTACCCAGCGGGGGAAAGGAGACCCAGTACTTC. It specifies CASSLPSGGKETQYF.

V and J are TRBV25-1 and TRBJ1-1; a weak D match, TRBD1 (5 bases). The CDR3 has 14 amino acids. Germline loops: CDR1 MGHDK, CDR2 SYGVNS. Trimming took off 1 base at V and 1 base at J, with 7 bases between the two ends. The CDR3 loop is CASSEWGGNTEAFF. CDR3 in DNA: TGTGCCAGCAGTGAATGGGGGGGGAACACTGAAGCTTTCTTT.

The J gene is TRBJ1-6, the V gene TRBV7-2; 7 nucleotides align to TRBD1. Germline lookup yields CDR1 SGHTA and CDR2 FQGNSA. The CDR3 contains 13 residues. Trimming at V came to 5 bases and at J to 9 bases, leaving 4 bases not matched to a gene. CDR3 loop: CASSQRQGSPLHF. The DNA for the CDR3 is TGTGCCAGCAGCCAGAGACAGGGTTCACCCCTCCACTTT.

The V call is TRBV19, the J call TRBJ1-5; a possible D gene is TRBD1 (5 bases). The CDR3 runs to 15 residues. Germline lookup yields CDR1 LNHDA and CDR2 SQIVND (reference sequence). V dropped 8 bases and J dropped 1 base, with 15 bases sitting between them. DNA for the CDR3: TGTGCCAGTCGGGGGGGTGGCAGGAGCAATCAGCCCCAGCATTTT. It translates to CASRGGGRSNQPQHF.

The chain links TRBV6-5 to TRBJ2-7; TRBD2 matches at 8 bases. The CDR3 is made up of 13 amino acids. Germline CDR1 MNHEY, CDR2 SVGAGI. V lost 5 bases to trimming and J lost 3 bases; unmatched junction nucleotides: 3. CDR3 in amino acids: CASSRTSLYEQYF. The CDR3 nucleotides read TGTGCCAGCAGTCGGACTAGCCTCTACGAGCAGTACTTC.

This clone was observed a few times. This sequence joins TRBV30 and TRBJ2-7, with 7 bases aligning to TRBD2. The CDR3 has 12 amino acids. V shed 5 bases, J shed 2 bases, and the junction held 3 bases outside the gene matches. The germline CDR1 and CDR2 sequences are GTSNPN and SVGIG (reference sequence). The CDR3 protein is CAWGTTTYEQYF. In nucleotides, the CDR3 is TGTGCCTGGGGGACTACTACCTACGAGCAGTACTTC.

This clone has a single count. The chain recombines TRBV11-3 with TRBJ2-2; no firm D call. From germline, CDR1 is SGHNT and CDR2 YENEEA. The ends were cut back, 2 bases at V and 1 base at J, with 8 bases in the middle. The CDR3 extends over 15 amino acids. CDR3 loop: CASSLSSMNTGELFF. CDR3 nucleotides: TGTGCCAGCAGCTTATCCAGTATGAACACCGGGGAGCTGTTTTTT.

This rearrangement joins TRBV27 to TRBJ1-5; D is undetermined. This CDR3 comprises 14 residues. The germline V gene encodes CDR1 MNHEY and CDR2 SMNVEV (reference sequence). Trimming took 6 bases from V and 0 from J, leaving 9 bases between them. The CDR3 protein is CASRNSHSNQPQHF. The CDR3 DNA reads TGTGCCAGCAGAAACTCCCATAGCAATCAGCCCCAGCATTTT.

The genes are TRBV2 and TRBJ2-3, with D possibly matching TRBD2 (7 bases). Trimming stripped 7 bases from V and 6 bases from J, with 17 bases between. The CDR3 consists of 14 residues. The germline V gene has CDR1 SNHLY and CDR2 FYNNEI. The CDR3 DNA is TGTGCCAGCAAGATTGCGGGGGCGTTTGATACGCAGTATTTT. Translation gives CASKIAGAFDTQYF.

This clone appeared once. The genes are TRBV7-9 and TRBJ2-7; TRBD1 might be the D (6 bases). The V gene's germline CDR1 is SEHNR and CDR2 FQNEAQ (reference sequence). The CDR3 is 14 amino acids. V was pared by 2 bases and J by 5 bases, with 13 bases between. The CDR3 DNA reads as TGTGCCAGCAGCTTAATCCAGGACAGTGACGAGCAGTACTTC. This translates into CASSLIQDSDEQYF.

This clone was counted ten times or more. The chain carries TRBV11-3 and TRBJ2-2, with 9 bases identical to TRBD2. The CDR3 consists of 17 residues. CDR1 and CDR2 from the germline V gene are SGHNT and YENEEA. V shed 10 bases and J 2 bases; nucleotides not matched to a gene: 14. Here the CDR3 reads CANSLTRGGPNTGELFF. Written as DNA, the CDR3 is TGTGCCAATTCGTTGACGCGGGGGGGCCCCAACACCGGGGAGCTGTTTTTT.

V and J are TRBV7-9 and TRBJ2-1; 8 positions match TRBD1. The J segment lost 5 bases and the V segment lost 6 bases, leaving 9 bases of the junction unmatched. CDR1 is SEHNR, CDR2 FQNEAQ, per germline (reference sequence). The CDR3 spans 15 residues. This chain's CDR3 is CASRDGQGGHNEQFF. The CDR3 nucleotides are TGTGCCAGCAGAGACGGACAGGGTGGGCACAATGAGCAGTTCTTC.